This T cell receptor beta chain was captured in a study of T cells in Graves' hyperthyroidism and ophthalmopathy. General study results and limits: Ophthalmopathy could be told apart from stable hyperthyroidism with a 13 V-J model. Blood also carried most thyroid clonotypes expanded above 0.001.

Amplification of TCR beta CDR3 regions was performed using RNA transcripts as template. Carried out on the TCR CDR3, a first-round RT-PCR used the HTBI primer set. MiXCR, run by TCRdb on the multiplex PCR reads, gives a single entry per CDR3 protein. Among almost 500,000 distinct CDR3 sequences listed, roughly 22% were seen once. This clonotype was counted at least ten times. The antigen is not known. Lactation, pregnancy, other autoimmune disease or uncontrolled infection excluded patients. Germline V gives CDR1 SGHVS, CDR2 FQNEAQ. The CDR3 is made up of 14 amino acids. With 1 base removed from V and 8 bases from J, the gap between germline ends came to 13 bases.

The sequence was obtained from a woman between 70 and 85 years old with Graves' ophthalmopathy. This chain joins TRBV7-8 and TRBJ2-3; D might be TRBD1 or TRBD2, each matching 5 bases. Material for sequencing was blood. The CDR3 DNA reads as TGTGCCAGCAGCTTAGGGCAGGGTGCGGGTACGCAGTATTTT. Its translation: CASSLGQGAGTQYF.